These T cell receptor beta chains were read from a single sample in a study of T cells in localized non-small cell lung cancer. Sequenced by immunoSEQ multiplex PCR; TCRdb stores in-frame clones only, minus some. The sample carries some 3,000 clones, 24% recorded once. The specimen was lung tumor tissue, collected before any cancer treatment. Receptors were obtained from a female donor over 55 with stage I lung adenocarcinoma. Each CDR3 is given with its conserved first and last residue. Fields, in order: J gene, V gene, D gene, CDR3 length, clone size, CDR3 protein, CDR3 DNA. D genes are given only for firm matches. The size entry is marked missing in some rows and otherwise reads once, few, many or a size class.

TRBJ1-1	TRBV11-3	TRBD1	16	-	CASSPQGAVVNTEAFF	TGTGCCAGCAGCCCCCAGGGGGCCGTAGTTAACACTGAAGCTTTCTTT
TRBJ1-2	TRBV10-2	-	15	once	CASSESLGRNYGYTF	TGCGCCAGCAGTGAGAGCCTAGGGAGAAACTATGGCTACACCTTC
TRBJ2-4	TRBV15	-	14	-	CATSGTVAKNIQYF	TGTGCCACCTCCGGGACGGTAGCCAAAAACATTCAGTACTTC
TRBJ2-1	TRBV6-8	-	15	few	CASSYSRRLDDEQFF	TGTGCCAGCAGTTACTCTCGTCGGCTAGATGATGAGCAGTTCTTC
TRBJ2-2	TRBV6-8	-	13	few	CASSSSNTGELFF	-
TRBJ2-7	TRBV11-3	-	14	few	CASSEGQAPHEQYF	TGTGCCAGCAGCGAAGGGCAGGCACCCCACGAGCAGTACTTC
TRBJ2-1	TRBV19	-	14	few	CASTPRQNYNEQFF	TGTGCCAGTACCCCCCGACAAAACTACAATGAGCAGTTCTTC
TRBJ2-5	TRBV18	-	14	-	CASSPPVVRETQYF	TGTGCCAGCTCACCACCGGTAGTTCGAGAGACCCAGTACTTC
TRBJ2-3	TRBV29-1	TRBD2	14	-	CSVPRGGSPDTQYF	TGCAGCGTCCCGCGGGGGGGCTCTCCAGATACGCAGTATTTT
TRBJ1-1	TRBV28	-	12	-	CAAYSRNTEAFF	TGTGCCGCTTATAGCAGGAACACTGAAGCTTTCTTT
TRBJ2-1	TRBV11-3	TRBD1	15	few	CASSLGTGGSSEQFF	TGTGCCAGCAGCCTAGGGACAGGGGGCTCCTCTGAGCAGTTCTTC
TRBJ2-5	TRBV19	TRBD1	15	-	CASSIGQGSEETQYF	TGTGCCAGTAGTATAGGACAGGGGTCCGAAGAGACCCAGTACTTC
TRBJ2-5	TRBV11-3	TRBD2	16	-	CASSPPLAGRQETQYF	TGTGCCAGCAGCCCACCACTAGCGGGGAGGCAAGAGACCCAGTACTTC
TRBJ1-6	TRBV11-3	-	14	-	CASSSDRHNSPLHF	TGTGCCAGCAGCTCAGACAGGCATAATTCACCCCTCCACTTT
TRBJ2-7	TRBV6-8	-	14	medium-sized	CASTPSGGTGEQYF	TGTGCCAGCACTCCCTCGGGCGGGACTGGGGAGCAGTACTTC
TRBJ2-7	TRBV6-8	-	14	-	CAIKGTEASYEQYF	TGTGCCATCAAAGGAACAGAGGCATCCTACGAGCAGTACTTC
TRBJ2-1	TRBV18	-	17	few	CASSPPQGMGSYNEQFF	TGTGCCAGCTCACCACCTCAGGGGATGGGTTCCTACAATGAGCAGTTCTTC
TRBJ2-7	TRBV4-1	TRBD1	17	-	CASSHARGRASSYEQYF	TGCGCCAGCAGCCATGCCAGGGGGCGGGCGTCGAGCTACGAGCAGTACTTC
TRBJ2-2	TRBV9	-	13	medium-sized	CASSVEGAGELFF	TGTGCCAGCAGCGTAGAAGGGGCCGGGGAGCTGTTTTTT
TRBJ2-2	TRBV18	TRBD1	17	once	CASSPRPGGADTGELFF	TGTGCCAGCTCACCACGGCCAGGGGGCGCGGACACCGGGGAGCTGTTTTTT
TRBJ2-3	TRBV6-8	TRBD2	17	-	CASSYFGRREQPDTQYF	TGTGCCAGCAGTTATTTTGGTAGGCGGGAGCAGCCAGATACGCAGTATTTT
TRBJ2-5	TRBV18	TRBD2	16	-	CASSPILSSGRKTQYF	TGTGCCAGCTCACCGATACTCTCTAGCGGGAGGAAGACCCAGTACTTC
TRBJ1-1	TRBV11-3	TRBD1	18	large	CASSLDVVGQGGTTEAFF	TGTGCCAGCAGCTTGGATGTCGTTGGACAGGGTGGGACCACTGAAGCTTTCTTT
TRBJ1-2	TRBV19	-	15	-	CASTVTQDSVYGYTF	TGTGCCAGTACCGTAACTCAGGACAGTGTATATGGCTACACCTTC
TRBJ2-7	TRBV4-1	-	15	few	CASSQAGAGSYEQYF	TGCGCCAGCAGCCAAGCAGGGGCCGGATCCTACGAGCAGTACTTC
TRBJ2-1	TRBV6-8	-	13	-	CASRTIPNGWQFF	TGTGCCAGCAGAACCATACCTAACGGTTGGCAGTTCTTC
TRBJ2-7	TRBV5-1	TRBD2	15	-	CASSSPSGGFYEQYF	TGCGCCAGCAGCTCACCTAGCGGGGGATTCTACGAGCAGTACTTC
TRBJ1-5	TRBV10-3	-	12	few	CASQESNQPQHF	TGTGCCAGCCAGGAGAGCAATCAGCCCCAGCATTTT
TRBJ2-2	TRBV19	-	14	-	CASSIRANTGELFF	TGTGCCAGTAGTATCCGCGCGAACACCGGGGAGCTGTTTTTT
TRBJ1-6	TRBV19	-	13	-	CASGGPYNSPLHF	TGTGCCAGTGGAGGTCCCTATAATTCACCCCTCCACTTT
TRBJ2-5	TRBV6-8	TRBD1	15	large	CASSEGTGGQETQYF	TGTGCCAGCAGTGAGGGGACAGGGGGGCAAGAGACCCAGTACTTC
TRBJ2-7	TRBV11-3	TRBD2	15	medium-sized	CASSRASGDSYEQYF	TGTGCCAGCAGTCGGGCTAGCGGGGACTCCTACGAGCAGTACTTC
TRBJ1-3	TRBV15	-	15	few	CATSRDSTAGNTIYF	TGTGCCACCAGCAGAGACTCGACAGCTGGAAACACCATATATTTT
TRBJ1-1	TRBV9	-	13	few	CASSDPGRTEAFF	TGTGCCAGCAGTGATCCCGGTCGGACTGAAGCTTTCTTT
TRBJ1-6	TRBV18	-	14	-	CASSLGTEHSPLHF	TGTGCCAGCTCACTCGGGACGGAGCATTCACCCCTCCACTTT
TRBJ2-1	TRBV25-1	TRBD2	14	-	CASSESGTLNEQFF	TGTGCCAGCAGTGAAAGCGGGACCCTCAATGAGCAGTTCTTC
TRBJ2-2	TRBV6-8	TRBD1	15	few	CAIRGQVANTGELFF	TGTGCCATCAGAGGACAGGTGGCTAACACCGGGGAGCTGTTTTTT
TRBJ2-5	TRBV19	TRBD2	15	-	CASSISGRSQETQYF	TGTGCCAGTAGTATTAGCGGGAGGTCACAAGAGACCCAGTACTTC
TRBJ2-1	TRBV19	TRBD1	14	-	CASNRAGGRSEQFF	TGTGCCAGTAATAGGGCAGGGGGCCGCAGTGAGCAGTTCTTC
TRBJ2-3	TRBV11-3	TRBD1	15	-	CASSPGQGAMGTQYF	TGTGCCAGCAGCCCCGGACAGGGTGCCATGGGGACGCAGTATTTT
TRBJ2-2	TRBV28	TRBD2	16	-	CASSPFEREHTGELFF	TGTGCCAGCAGCCCTTTTGAGCGGGAGCACACCGGGGAGCTGTTTTTT
TRBJ2-7	TRBV11-3	-	14	few	CASSLGAESYEQYF	TGTGCCAGCAGCTTAGGAGCAGAATCCTACGAGCAGTACTTC
TRBJ2-3	TRBV7-2	-	13	medium-sized	CASSLALTNTQYF	TGTGCCAGCAGCTTAGCCCTAACAAATACGCAGTATTTT
TRBJ2-3	TRBV6-8	TRBD2	14	few	CASRRGGPTDTQYF	TGTGCCAGCAGGCGGGGGGGCCCAACAGATACGCAGTATTTT
TRBJ1-5	TRBV6-8	-	13	few	CASSYSANQPQHF	TGTGCCAGCAGTTACTCCGCGAATCAGCCCCAGCATTTT
TRBJ2-3	TRBV19	-	13	-	CASSIAGADTQYF	TGTGCCAGTAGTATAGCGGGAGCAGATACGCAGTATTTT
TRBJ2-2	TRBV11-3	-	15	few	CASSQTGTLTGELFF	TGTGCCAGCTCTCAGACCGGGACACTCACCGGGGAGCTGTTTTTT
TRBJ1-2	TRBV28	-	14	-	CASSLGTFNYGYTF	TGTGCCAGCAGTTTAGGGACTTTTAACTATGGCTACACCTTC
TRBJ2-2	TRBV6-8	-	16	-	CASSYLPGRGTGELFF	TGTGCCAGCAGTTACCTTCCAGGCCGGGGCACCGGGGAGCTGTTTTTT
TRBJ2-5	TRBV18	-	13	few	CASSAASGETQYF	TGTGCCAGCTCGGCCGCCTCGGGAGAGACCCAGTACTTC
TRBJ2-3	TRBV28	-	14	-	CASSFLSGTDTQYF	TGTGCCAGCAGTTTTCTGAGCGGCACAGATACGCAGTATTTT
TRBJ2-1	TRBV28	-	16	few	CASSHPNPSSYNEQFF	TGTGCCAGCAGCCACCCCAACCCTAGCTCCTACAATGAGCAGTTCTTC
TRBJ1-1	TRBV6-8	-	14	few	CASSYSTETNAAFF	TGTGCCAGCAGTTACTCGACCGAGACAAATGCAGCTTTCTTT
TRBJ2-1	TRBV11-3	TRBD2	16	medium-sized	CASSQGPAGGQNEQFF	TGTGCCAGCAGCCAAGGCCCAGCGGGAGGGCAAAATGAGCAGTTCTTC
TRBJ2-1	TRBV18	TRBD2	13	-	CASSAGTSGEQFF	TGTGCCAGCTCCGCGGGGACTAGCGGTGAGCAGTTCTTC
TRBJ2-1	TRBV19	TRBD2	15	few	CASRSGLAGNNEQFF	TGTGCCAGTAGATCCGGACTAGCGGGGAACAATGAGCAGTTCTTC